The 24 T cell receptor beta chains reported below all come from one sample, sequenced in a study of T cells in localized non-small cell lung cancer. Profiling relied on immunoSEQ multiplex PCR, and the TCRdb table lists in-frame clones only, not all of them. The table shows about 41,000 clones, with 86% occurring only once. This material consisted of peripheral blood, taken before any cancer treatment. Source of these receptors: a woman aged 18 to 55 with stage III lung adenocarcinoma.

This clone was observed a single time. CDR3 residues: CASSLDTWETQYF. CDR3 sequence (DNA): TGCGCCAGCAGCTTGGATACTTGGGAGACCCAGTACTTC. The V call is TRBV5-1, the J call TRBJ2-5; D remains ambiguous. Germline-derived CDR1 and CDR2 are SGHRS and YFSETQ. V gave up 0 bases and J gave up 5 bases, with 8 bases separating them. The CDR3 totals 13 residues.

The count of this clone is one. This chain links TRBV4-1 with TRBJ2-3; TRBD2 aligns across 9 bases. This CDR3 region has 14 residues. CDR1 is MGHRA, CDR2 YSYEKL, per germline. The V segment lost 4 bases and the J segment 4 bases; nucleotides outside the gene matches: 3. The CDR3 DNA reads TGCGCCAGCAGCCTTCTAGCGGGGTCAGATACGCAGTATTTT. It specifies CASSLLAGSDTQYF.

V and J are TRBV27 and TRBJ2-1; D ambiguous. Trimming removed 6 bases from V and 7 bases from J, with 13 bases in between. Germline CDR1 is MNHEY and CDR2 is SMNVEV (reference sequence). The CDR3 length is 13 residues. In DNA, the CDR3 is TGTGCCAGCAGCGGAACCCCCTCTAATGAGCAGTTCTTC. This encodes CASSGTPSNEQFF.

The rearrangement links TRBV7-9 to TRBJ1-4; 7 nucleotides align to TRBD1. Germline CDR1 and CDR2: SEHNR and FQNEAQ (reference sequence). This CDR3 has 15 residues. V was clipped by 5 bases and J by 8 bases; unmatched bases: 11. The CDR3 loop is CASSPRQGSNEKLFF. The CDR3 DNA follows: TGTGCCAGCAGCCCTCGACAGGGCTCAAACGAAAAACTGTTTTTT. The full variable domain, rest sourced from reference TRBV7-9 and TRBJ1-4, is DTGVSQNPRHKITKRGQNVTFRCDPISEHNRLYWYRQTLGQGPEFLTYFQNEAQLEKSRLLSDRFSAERPKGSFSTLEIQRTEQGDSAMYLCASSPRQGSNEKLFFGSGTQLSVL.

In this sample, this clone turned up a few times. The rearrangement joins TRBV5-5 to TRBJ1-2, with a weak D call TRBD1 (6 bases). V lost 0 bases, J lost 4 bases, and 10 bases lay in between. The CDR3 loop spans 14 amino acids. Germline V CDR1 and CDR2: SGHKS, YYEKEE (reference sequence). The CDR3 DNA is TGTGCCAGCAGCTTGGTTCAGGGGTCCTATGGCTACACCTTC. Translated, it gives CASSLVQGSYGYTF.

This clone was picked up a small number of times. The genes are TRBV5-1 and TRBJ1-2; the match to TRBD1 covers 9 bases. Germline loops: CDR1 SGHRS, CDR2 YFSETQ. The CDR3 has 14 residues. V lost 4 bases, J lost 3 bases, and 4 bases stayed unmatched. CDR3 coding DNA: TGCGCCAGCAGCGCGGGACAGGGTCACTATGGCTACACCTTC. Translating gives CASSAGQGHYGYTF.

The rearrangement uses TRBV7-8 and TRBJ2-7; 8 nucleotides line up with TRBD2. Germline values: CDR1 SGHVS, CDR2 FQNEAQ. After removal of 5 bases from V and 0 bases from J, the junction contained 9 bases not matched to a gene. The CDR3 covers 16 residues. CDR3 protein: CASSAGGVSYSYEQYF. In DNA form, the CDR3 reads TGTGCCAGCAGCGCCGGGGGGGTCTCCTACTCCTACGAGCAGTACTTC.

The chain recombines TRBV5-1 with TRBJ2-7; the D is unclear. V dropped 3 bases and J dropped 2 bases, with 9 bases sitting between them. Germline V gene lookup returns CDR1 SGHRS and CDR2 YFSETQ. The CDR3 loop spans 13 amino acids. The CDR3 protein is CASSSRTAYEQYF. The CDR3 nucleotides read TGCGCCAGCAGCTCCCGGACCGCCTACGAGCAGTACTTC.

CDR3: CASSLTGGVSGNTIYF. The CDR3 DNA follows: TGTGCCAGCAGCTTAACAGGGGGCGTCTCTGGAAACACCATATATTTT. The V gene is TRBV7-3, the J gene TRBJ1-3; 7 bases line up with TRBD1. Losses at the gene ends were 0 bases for V and 0 bases for J; bases not matched to a gene: 2. CDR3 size: 16 residues. In germline, CDR1 is SGHTA, CDR2 FQGTGA.

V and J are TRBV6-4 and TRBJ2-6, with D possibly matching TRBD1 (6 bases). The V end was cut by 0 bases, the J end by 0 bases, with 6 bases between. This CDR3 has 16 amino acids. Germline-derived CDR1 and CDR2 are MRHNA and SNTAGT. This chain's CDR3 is CASSDSGGSGANVLTF. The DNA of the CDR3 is TGTGCCAGCAGTGACTCAGGGGGCTCTGGGGCCAACGTCCTGACTTTC.

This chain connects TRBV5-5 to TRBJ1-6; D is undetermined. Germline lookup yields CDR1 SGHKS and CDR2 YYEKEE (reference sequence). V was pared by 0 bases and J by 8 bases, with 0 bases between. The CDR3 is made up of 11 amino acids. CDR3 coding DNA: TGTGCCAGCAGCTTGGATTCACCCCTCCACTTT. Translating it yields CASSLDSPLHF.

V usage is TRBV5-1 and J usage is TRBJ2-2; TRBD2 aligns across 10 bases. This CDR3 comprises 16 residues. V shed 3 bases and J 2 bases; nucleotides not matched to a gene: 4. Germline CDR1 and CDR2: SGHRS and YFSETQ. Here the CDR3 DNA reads TGCGCCAGCAGCTCTCCTAGCGGGGGTAACACCGGGGAGCTGTTTTTT. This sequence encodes CASSSPSGGNTGELFF. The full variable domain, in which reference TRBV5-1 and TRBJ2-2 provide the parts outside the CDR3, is KAGVTQTPRYLIKTRGQQVTLSCSPISGHRSVSWYQQTPGQGLQFLFEYFSETQRNKGNFPGRFSGRQFSNSRSEMNVSTLELGDSALYLCASSSPSGGNTGELFFGEGSRLTVL.

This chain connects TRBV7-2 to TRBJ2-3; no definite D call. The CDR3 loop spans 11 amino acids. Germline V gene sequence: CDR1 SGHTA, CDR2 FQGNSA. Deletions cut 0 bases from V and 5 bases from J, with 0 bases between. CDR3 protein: CASSLADTQYF. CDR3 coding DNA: TGTGCCAGCAGCTTAGCAGATACGCAGTATTTT.

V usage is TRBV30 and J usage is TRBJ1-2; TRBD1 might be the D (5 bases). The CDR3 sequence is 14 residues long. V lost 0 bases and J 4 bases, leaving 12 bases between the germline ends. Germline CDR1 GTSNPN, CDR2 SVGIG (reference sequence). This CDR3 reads CAWSVSGGGYGYTF. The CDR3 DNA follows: TGTGCCTGGAGTGTATCGGGGGGAGGCTATGGCTACACCTTC.

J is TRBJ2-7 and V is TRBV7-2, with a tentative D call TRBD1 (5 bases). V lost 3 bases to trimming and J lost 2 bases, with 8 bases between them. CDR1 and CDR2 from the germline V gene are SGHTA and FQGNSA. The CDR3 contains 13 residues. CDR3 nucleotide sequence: TGTGCCAGCAGCTTCGACAGCCCCTACGAGCAGTACTTC. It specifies CASSFDSPYEQYF.

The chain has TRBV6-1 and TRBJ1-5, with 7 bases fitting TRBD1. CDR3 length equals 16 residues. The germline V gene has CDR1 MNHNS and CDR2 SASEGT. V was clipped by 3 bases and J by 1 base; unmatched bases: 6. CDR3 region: CASSDRGRGSNQPQHF. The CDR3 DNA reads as TGTGCCAGCAGTGACAGGGGGAGGGGGAGCAATCAGCCCCAGCATTTT.

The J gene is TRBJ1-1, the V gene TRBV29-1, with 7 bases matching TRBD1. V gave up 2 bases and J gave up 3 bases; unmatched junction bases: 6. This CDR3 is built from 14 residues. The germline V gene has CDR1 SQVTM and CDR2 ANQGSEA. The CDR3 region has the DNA TGCAGCGTTGAACGAGGGGGCCGGGACACTGAAGCTTTCTTT. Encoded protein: CSVERGGRDTEAFF.

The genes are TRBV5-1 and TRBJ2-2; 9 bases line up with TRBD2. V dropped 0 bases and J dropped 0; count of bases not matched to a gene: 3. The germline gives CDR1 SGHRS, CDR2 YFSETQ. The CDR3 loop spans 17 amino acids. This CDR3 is CASSLGAGGSNTGELFF. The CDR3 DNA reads TGCGCCAGCAGCTTGGGAGCGGGGGGATCGAACACCGGGGAGCTGTTTTTT.

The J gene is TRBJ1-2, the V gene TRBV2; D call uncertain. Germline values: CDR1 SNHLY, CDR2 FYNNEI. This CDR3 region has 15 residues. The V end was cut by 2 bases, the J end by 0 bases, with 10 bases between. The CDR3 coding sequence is TGTGCCAGCAGTGAAACACCAGCCGCTAACTATGGCTACACCTTC. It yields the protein CASSETPAANYGYTF. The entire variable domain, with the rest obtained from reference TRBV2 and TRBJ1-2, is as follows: EPEVTQTPSHQVTQMGQEVILRCVPISNHLYFYWYRQILGQKVEFLVSFYNNEISEKSEIFDDQFSVERPDGSNFTLKIRSTKLEDSAMYFCASSETPAANYGYTFGSGTRLTVV.

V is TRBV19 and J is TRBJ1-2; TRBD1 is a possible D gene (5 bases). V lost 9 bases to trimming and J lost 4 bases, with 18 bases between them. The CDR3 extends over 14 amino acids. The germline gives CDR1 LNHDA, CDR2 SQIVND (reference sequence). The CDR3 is CASQEPGQAYGYTF. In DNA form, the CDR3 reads TGTGCCAGCCAGGAGCCGGGGCAGGCCTATGGCTACACCTTC. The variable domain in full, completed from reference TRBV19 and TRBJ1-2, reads DGGITQSPKYLFRKEGQNVTLSCEQNLNHDAMYWYRQDPGQGLRLIYYSQIVNDFQKGDIAEGYSVSREKKESFPLTVTSAQKNPTAFYLCASQEPGQAYGYTFGSGTRLTVV.

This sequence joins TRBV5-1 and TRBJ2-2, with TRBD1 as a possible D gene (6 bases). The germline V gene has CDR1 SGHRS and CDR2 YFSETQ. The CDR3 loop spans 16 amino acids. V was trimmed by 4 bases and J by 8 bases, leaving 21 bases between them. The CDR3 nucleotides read TGCGCCAGCAGCCCGCAAAGGGGGTTCGATATGGGGGAGCTGTTTTTT. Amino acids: CASSPQRGFDMGELFF.

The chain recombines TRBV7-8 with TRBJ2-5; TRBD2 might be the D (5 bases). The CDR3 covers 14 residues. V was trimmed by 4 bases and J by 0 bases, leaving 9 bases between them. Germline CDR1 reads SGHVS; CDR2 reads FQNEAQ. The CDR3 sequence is CASSSAADQETQYF. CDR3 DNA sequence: TGTGCCAGCAGCTCGGCAGCGGACCAAGAGACCCAGTACTTC.

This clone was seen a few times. The CDR3 is CASSESARTRSYTF. The CDR3, as DNA: TGTGCCAGCAGTGAATCGGCTAGAACGCGAAGCTACACCTTC. The chain carries TRBV2 and TRBJ1-2, with D unresolved. CDR3 length: 14 amino acids. The germline V and J ends were trimmed by 2 bases and 9 bases, with 16 bases remaining between them. CDR1 and CDR2 from the germline V gene are SNHLY and FYNNEI.

This chain's CDR3 is CASSFFWTDERTGELFF. The CDR3, as DNA: TGTGCCAGTAGTTTCTTCTGGACCGACGAACGGACCGGGGAGCTGTTTTTT. This chain links TRBV19 with TRBJ2-2; D unclear. V lost 5 bases and J lost 5, with 21 bases in between. Germline values: CDR1 LNHDA, CDR2 SQIVND (reference sequence). The CDR3 length is 17 residues.